The clone carrying this T cell receptor beta chain has a count of ten or more. This specimen belongs to a study of neurological immune-mediated disorders. The unsorted libraries originated from 2 million PBMCs that had been stored at -80 C. CDR3 length: 17 residues. CDR1 SGHKS and CDR2 YYEKEE come from the germline V gene (reference sequence). The V and J ends lost 0 bases and 2 bases respectively, with 15 bases between them. Sequencing runs each yielded over 180 million TCR-beta sequences from 15-18 subjects. Via MiXCR, TCRdb re-called the 5' RACE reads, giving one row per CDR3 protein. The sample consists of around 62,000 distinct CDR3 sequences, around 4% of them appearing once.

This TCR was recovered from a man in his forties or fifties with multiple sclerosis. This chain joins TRBV5-5 and TRBJ1-5, with a tentative D call TRBD1 (5 bases). What was sequenced was PBMCs. In DNA form, the CDR3 reads TGTGCCAGCAGCTTGGGGGTATCCAGGGAGGGCAATCAGCCCCAGCATTTT. Encoded protein: CASSLGVSREGNQPQHF.